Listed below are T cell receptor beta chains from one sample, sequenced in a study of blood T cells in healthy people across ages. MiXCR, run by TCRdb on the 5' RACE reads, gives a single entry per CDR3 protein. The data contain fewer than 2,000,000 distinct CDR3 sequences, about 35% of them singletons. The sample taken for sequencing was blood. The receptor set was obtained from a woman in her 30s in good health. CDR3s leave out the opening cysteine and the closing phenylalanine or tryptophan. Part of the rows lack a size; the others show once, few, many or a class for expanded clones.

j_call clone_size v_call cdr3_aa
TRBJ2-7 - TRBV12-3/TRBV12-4 ASKATLSGGGYEQY
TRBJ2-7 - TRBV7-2 ARSVTSLEQY
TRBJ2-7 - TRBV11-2 ASSFRPTDGGTYEQY
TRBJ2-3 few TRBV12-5 ASGFWAGGRTDTQY
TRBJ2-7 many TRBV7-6 ASSQGTGGYYEQY
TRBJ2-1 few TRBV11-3 ASSLDSSSGTHEQF
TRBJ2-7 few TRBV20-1 SAYGSSYEQY
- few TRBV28 ASSFSTYYEQY
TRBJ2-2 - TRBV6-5 ASGEGGELF
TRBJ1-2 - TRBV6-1 ASRNTHRGNYGYT
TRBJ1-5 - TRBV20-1 SARDTTSNQPQH
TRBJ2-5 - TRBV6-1 ASSQTFPRETQY
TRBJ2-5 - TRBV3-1 ASSQDLAVGVETQY
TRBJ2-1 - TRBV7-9 ASSQRQGRPNEQF
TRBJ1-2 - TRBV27 ASSLRQERSIGYT
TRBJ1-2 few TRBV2 ASSERDRDGYT
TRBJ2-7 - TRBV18 ASSPGRYGSYEQY
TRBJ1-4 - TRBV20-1 SARGVTGGEKLF
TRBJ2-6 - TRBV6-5 ASSYGPYRLATSSGANVLT
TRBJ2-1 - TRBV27 ASSLSSASADSYNEQF
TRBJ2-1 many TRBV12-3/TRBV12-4 ASSPTSGGAREF
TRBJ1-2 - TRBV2 ASIWDGYT
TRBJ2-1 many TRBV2 ASSWLAGGNEQF
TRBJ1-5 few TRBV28 ASSSPPNNQPQH
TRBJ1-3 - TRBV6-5 ASRAGNTIY
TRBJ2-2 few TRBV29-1 SVRVGTGATGELF